This paragraph reports one T cell receptor (beta chain). Its antigen remains unknown. The data stem from a study of regulatory T cells in long-lasting Graves disease. Points from the study as a whole: Sample size, which was small, may have reduced accuracy. New patients shared fewer public clonotypes (about 1,000) than persistent patients did (fewer than 3,000).

Time point given: persistent/refractory GD, antithyroid drugs over 5 years with positive TRAb. There was RNA extracted from PBMCs, and the TCR library was made from it. Patient provenance is recorded as an endocrinology department in Xi'an, China. Building of the TCR beta libraries involved iRepertoire HTBI primers and Arm-PCR of CDR3 regions. TCRdb re-called the multiplex PCR reads with MiXCR, one entry per CDR3 protein. Of some 440,000 distinct CDR3 sequences detected, roughly 20% appear once; the ten largest clones hold 7.8%. The sequence derives from a female donor with Graves disease. Sequenced material: peripheral blood mononuclear cells (PBMCs), taken when the disease was refractory, from a patient treated with antithyroid drugs.

In DNA form, the CDR3 reads TGTGCCAGCAGCCAAGTGGCCAGCGGGAGGTACTACGAGCAGTACTTC. The encoded protein is CASSQVASGRYYEQYF. This chain connects TRBV14 to TRBJ2-7; TRBD2 matches 9 bases. The V and J ends lost 1 base and 3 bases, in that order; junction bases with no gene match: 7. Germline CDR1 reads SGHDN; CDR2 reads FVKESK. This CDR3 has 16 residues.